The present TCR beta chain was sequenced within a study of blood T cell repertoires in COVID-19. Overall study context: The United States, Italy and Spain provided the acute and convalescent COVID-19 samples. T cells, B-cell-depleted T cells, or PBMCs supplied cDNA or gDNA.

This CDR3 comprises 16 residues. V gave up 1 base and J gave up 5 bases; unmatched junction bases: 6. Germline CDR1 SGHRS, CDR2 YFSETQ. Study processing details: From reference gene primer amplification, estimates of nucleated cell counts were derived. Using immunoSEQ multiplex PCR, the repertoire was profiled, and TCRdb retains in-frame clones only, with some absent. Clone size and V and J calls were adopted from that table, with D and trimming inferred from the DNA. The sample contains about 210,000 clones, around 80% of which appear only once. The chain couples TRBV5-1 to TRBJ2-5, with 12 bases fitting TRBD1. Specimen: peripheral blood. This receptor was taken from a woman between 50 and 59 years old with acute or convalescent COVID-19. This CDR3 reads CASSLWGTGGGETQYF. The CDR3 DNA sequence: TGCGCCAGCAGCTTGTGGGGGACAGGGGGCGGTGAGACCCAGTACTTC.